This T cell receptor beta chain was documented in a study of T cell responses to AZD1222 COVID-19 vaccine. Study observations and caveats: The breadth and depth of Spike-specific TCRs increased once two AZD1222 doses had been given. Unmutated variant regions are reportedly targeted by nearly half of spike-specific TCRs. Sampling that yielded the repertoires occurred only after the peak T cell response. Donor demographics were predominantly white British with a female majority; clonal diversity may be underestimated.

TCRdb's table, derived via immunoSEQ multiplex PCR, lists solely in-frame clones and lacks some. The sample holds roughly 130,000 clones, around 90% seen once. This clone was recorded once. What it binds is not known. CDR1 is MNHNY and CDR2 is SVGAGI in the germline V gene (reference sequence). Trimming removed 6 bases from V and 7 bases from J; junction bases left unmatched: 12. The CDR3 spans 15 residues. V is TRBV6-6 and J is TRBJ2-7, with 10 bases that match TRBD2. The sample in question was peripheral blood, obtained on day 0 of AZD1222 vaccination. This clonotype originated in an adult in good health. CDR3 amino acids: CASRLELAGVQEQYF. CDR3 bases: TGTGCCAGCAGGCTGGAGCTAGCGGGAGTTCAGGAGCAGTACTTC.